This is a list of T cell receptor beta chains from one sample in a study of post-analysis software for immune sequencing data. MiXCR was run by TCRdb on the PCR reads, yielding one entry per CDR3 protein. The sample has over 150,000 distinct CDR3 sequences; around 30% are singletons. Specimen: blood. These receptors came from a girl between 10 and 17 years old with multiple sclerosis. CDR3s include the opening cysteine and the closing phenylalanine or tryptophan. The D gene is left open where the match is weak. Size tells how often a clone was seen (once, few, many) or the class of an expanded clone, and some rows leave it out.

>TRBV21-1|.|many|TRBJ2-7
TGTGCCAGCAGCAAATGGGGTAGGGAGCAGTACTTC
CASSKWGREQYF
>TRBV29-1|.|many|TRBJ2-5
TGCAGCGAAAAGGGGGGCCGAGAGACCCAGTACTTC
CSEKGGRETQYF
>TRBV29-1|.|.|TRBJ1-2
TGCAGCGCTCCCCTGGAGGGGGTTGACCCCTATGGCTACACCTTC
CSAPLEGVDPYGYTF
>TRBV7-9|TRBD1|.|TRBJ1-1
TGTGCCAGCAGGGGGCAGGGGGCAAACACTGAAGCTTTCTTT
CASRGQGANTEAFF
>TRBV20-1|.|many|TRBJ2-3
TGCAGTGCTACAAGCGGCAGCGGGCCAGATACGCAGTATTTT
CSATSGSGPDTQYF
>TRBV6-4|TRBD2|.|TRBJ2-6
TGTGCCAGCAGTGACTCGGCTAGCGGTAGCTCTGGGGCCAACGTCCTGACTTTC
CASSDSASGSSGANVLTF
>TRBV9|.|few|TRBJ1-1
TGTGCCAGCAGCTCCGGACAGTCGAAGGGTTCTGAAGCTTTCTTT
CASSSGQSKGSEAFF
>TRBV5-1|TRBD2|once|TRBJ2-7
TGCGCCAGCAGCTCTGGGGCTAGCGGTCTGTACGAGCAGTACTTC
CASSSGASGLYEQYF
>TRBV7-9|TRBD1|many|TRBJ1-2
TGTGCCAGCACCCTACAGGGGGCGGGTGGCTACACCTTC
CASTLQGAGGYTF
>TRBV10-3|.|.|TRBJ2-3
TGTGCCGCAGGGATCGATACGCAGTATTTT
CAAGIDTQYF
>TRBV9|.|.|TRBJ2-2
TGTGCCAGCAGCGTAGACTCACGCACCGGGGAGCTGTTTTTT
CASSVDSRTGELFF
>TRBV3-1|TRBD2|once|TRBJ2-2
TGTGCCAGCAGTTCAAGGGGAGTGCGGGAGGAGAACACCGGGGAGCGGTTTTTT
CASSSRGVREENTGERFF
>TRBV18|.|.|TRBJ1-1
TGTGCCAGCTCACCACCTCCATACACTGAAGCTTTCTTT
CASSPPPYTEAFF
>TRBV11-2|.|few|TRBJ1-1
TGTGCCAGCAGCCCACAGACAGACACTGAAGCTTTCTTT
CASSPQTDTEAFF
>TRBV5-1|TRBD2|few|TRBJ2-7
TGCGCCAGCAGCCCCCCGGGACTAGCGGCCGACTACGAGCAGTACTTC
CASSPPGLAADYEQYF
>TRBV7-3|TRBD2|many|TRBJ2-7
TGTGCCAGCAGCTCGCGGACTAGCGGGTCCTACGAGCAGTACTTC
CASSSRTSGSYEQYF
>TRBV27|.|.|TRBJ1-1
TGTGCCAGCGGCAGGAGGAACACTGAAGCTTTCTTT
CASGRRNTEAFF
>TRBV4-2|.|many|TRBJ2-1
TGTGCCAGCAGCCAAGACCAGACCAATGAGCAGTTCTTC
CASSQDQTNEQFF
>TRBV21-1|.|few|TRBJ2-1
TGTGCCAGCAGCACCCAAAGACTAGCGGAGGGCAATGAGCAGTTCTTC
CASSTQRLAEGNEQFF
>TRBV20-1|.|.|TRBJ1-5
TGCAGTGCTAGAGACTGGACGACGAGGAATCAGCCCCAGCATTTT
CSARDWTTRNQPQHF
>TRBV28|.|few|TRBJ1-1
TGTGCCAGCAGCGCAGGGTCCCATAACACTGAAGCTTTCTTT
CASSAGSHNTEAFF
>TRBV30|.|.|TRBJ1-1
TGTGCCTGGGGGAAAGGGGGGGGCACTGAAGCTTTCTTT
CAWGKGGGTEAFF
>TRBV5-1|TRBD2|.|TRBJ2-5
TGCGCCAGCAGCCCTCTAGCGGGAGATTCGGGAGAGACCCAGTACTTC
CASSPLAGDSGETQYF
>TRBV12-3/TRBV12-4|TRBD1|few|TRBJ2-2
TGTGCCAGCAGTTTAATCCAGGGGGCGGCCGGGGAGCTGTTTTTT
CASSLIQGAAGELFF
>TRBV6-6|TRBD1|many|TRBJ2-5
TGTGCCAGCGACCAAGCAGGACAGGGTCAGGGAGAGACCCAGTACTTC
CASDQAGQGQGETQYF
>TRBV10-3|.|many|TRBJ2-5
TGTGCCATCAGTGACGGGGACTTCCAAGAGACCCAGTACTTC
CAISDGDFQETQYF
>TRBV5-7|TRBD1|.|TRBJ2-5
TGTGCCAGCAGCGCCGAAGGGACAGTGGGGTCAGAGACCCAGTACTTC
CASSAEGTVGSETQYF
>TRBV2|.|few|TRBJ2-7
TGTGCCAGCAGTGCAGGGGAGAGGAAGCAGTACTTC
CASSAGERKQYF
>TRBV29-1|.|.|TRBJ1-2
TGCAGCGTTGAAGATTCGAGCTACACCTTC
CSVEDSSYTF
>TRBV20-1|.|.|TRBJ1-1
TGCAGTGCTCCCCTGGGACGGAGTAACACTGAAGCTTTCTTT
CSAPLGRSNTEAFF
>TRBV11-2|TRBD1|many|TRBJ2-5
TGTGCCAGCAGCCCGGGACAGGGCCAAGAGACCCAGTACTTC
CASSPGQGQETQYF
>TRBV5-6|.|few|TRBJ1-1
TGTGCCAGCAGCCAGTTCCGGTCCAACACTGAAGCTTTCTTT
CASSQFRSNTEAFF
>TRBV12-3/TRBV12-4|.|many|TRBJ2-3
TGTGCCAGCAGTTCCCCCCGAAGGAGCACAGATACGCAGTATTTT
CASSSPRRSTDTQYF
>TRBV14|TRBD2|.|TRBJ2-7
TGTGCCAGCAGCCAAAGGCCGGGACTAGTTACGCCCTACGAGCAGTACTTC
CASSQRPGLVTPYEQYF
>TRBV7-3|.|many|TRBJ2-1
TGTGCCAGCAGCCCAACACGGGGGATGAACAATGAGCAGTTCTTC
CASSPTRGMNNEQFF
>TRBV10-3|TRBD2|many|TRBJ2-1
TGTGCCATCAGTGAGCCAGGACTAGCGGGAGCTCCTCCCTACAATGAGCAGTTCTTC
CAISEPGLAGAPPYNEQFF
>TRBV28|.|many|TRBJ1-4
TGTGCCAGCACCCTGGAGGGTTTTGAAAAACTGTTTTTT
CASTLEGFEKLFF
>TRBV7-2|TRBD2|many|TRBJ2-1
TGTGCCAGCAGCTTAGCGCTAGGACTAGCGGGTGAGCAGTTCTTC
CASSLALGLAGEQFF
>TRBV20-1|.|.|TRBJ2-1
TGCAGTGCTAGGGGGAGCAATGAGCGGTTCTTC
CSARGSNERFF
>TRBV14|.|.|TRBJ1-2
TGTGCCAGCAGCCGCTACGCAGACAGGACCCACTATGGCTACACCTTC
CASSRYADRTHYGYTF
>TRBV20-1|TRBD2|.|TRBJ2-1
TGCAGTGCTAGGAAAGCGGGAGTTAAATGGAAGGAGCGGTTCTTC
CSARKAGVKWKERFF
>TRBV12-3/TRBV12-4|.|.|TRBJ1-2
TGTGCCAGCAGTCCCGGGGGCCTACCTTTACCTCCCGCTAACTATGGCTACACCTTC
CASSPGGLPLPPANYGYTF
>TRBV5-1|.|few|TRBJ2-4
TGCGCCAGCAGCGCGGCAATGGGAGCCAAAAACATTCAGTACTTC
CASSAAMGAKNIQYF
>TRBV11-2|.|many|TRBJ2-1
TGTGCCAGCAGCTTGGGGGAAGGTGAGCAGTTCTTC
CASSLGEGEQFF
>TRBV9|TRBD1|few|TRBJ2-5
TGTGCCAGCACCCTAAGGACAGGGGAGAAAGAGACCCAGTACTTC
CASTLRTGEKETQYF